The next 20 T cell receptor beta chains were all read from a single sample in a study of CD8 T cells in Susac syndrome. RNA, at about 0.45 to 1 ug, was reverse transcribed with random hexamers. TCRdb ran MiXCR on the immunoSEQ multiplex PCR reads and lists one entry per CDR3 protein. The table has approximately 120,000 distinct CDR3 sequences, 85% to 95% seen once; the top ten hold roughly 0.14%. The specimen was CD4+ T cells from PBMCs. The origin of the receptors is a human donor in good health.

The rearrangement links TRBV3-1 to TRBJ2-3, with TRBD2 as a possible D gene (6 bases). The V and J ends lost 4 bases and 6 bases respectively, with 17 bases between them. In germline, CDR1 is LGHDT, CDR2 YNNKEL (reference sequence). The CDR3 is 15 amino acids. CDR3 region: CASSRGSISGDTQYF. Written as DNA, the CDR3 is TGTGCCAGCAGCCGGGGCAGTATCAGCGGGGATACGCAGTATTTT.

V usage is TRBV7-9 and J usage is TRBJ2-1; possibly TRBD2 for D (5 bases). Germline values: CDR1 SEHNR, CDR2 FQNEAQ (reference sequence). V lost 7 bases and J lost 2, with 15 bases in between. There are 15 residues in the CDR3. The CDR3, as DNA: TGTGCCAGCACCCCTGGGCCCGGGGCCTACAATGAGCAGTTCTTC. This gives the protein CASTPGPGAYNEQFF.

This rearrangement joins TRBV25-1 to TRBJ2-4; D is perhaps TRBD1 (5 bases). The CDR3 totals 15 residues. The V end lost 0 bases, the J end lost 7 bases, and 13 bases lay between the germline ends. The V gene's germline CDR1 is MGHDK and CDR2 SYGVNS. Here the CDR3 DNA reads TGTGCCAGCAGTGAATATTCAACAGGATCGAACATTCAGTACTTC. Protein: CASSEYSTGSNIQYF. The full variable domain, with the rest looked up from reference TRBV25-1 and TRBJ2-4, is EADIYQTPRYLVIGTGKKITLECSQTMGHDKMYWYQQDPGMELHLIHYSYGVNSTEKGDLSSESTVSRIRTEHFPLTLESARPSHTSQYLCASSEYSTGSNIQYFGAGTRLSVL.

The chain uses TRBV16 and TRBJ2-4; D could derive from TRBD1 or TRBD2 (5 bases each). Germline CDR1 is KGHSY and CDR2 is FQNENV. This CDR3 region has 11 residues. Trimming pared 3 bases from V and 8 bases from J, leaving 5 bases between. The CDR3 here is CASSQGDIQYF. The CDR3, as DNA: TGTGCCAGCAGCCAGGGGGACATTCAGTACTTC.

This chain joins TRBV9 and TRBJ2-1; D might be TRBD1 (5 bases). V was trimmed by 3 bases and J by 4 bases, leaving 14 bases between them. The CDR3 consists of 15 residues. Germline V gene lookup returns CDR1 SGDLS and CDR2 YYNGEE. The CDR3 here is CASSGLVGQYNEQFF. CDR3 nucleotide sequence: TGTGCCAGCAGCGGGCTCGTGGGGCAGTACAATGAGCAGTTCTTC.

The chain recombines TRBV3-1 with TRBJ2-7; D is possibly TRBD1 or TRBD2 (5 bases each). This CDR3 has 15 residues. The germline CDR1 and CDR2 sequences are LGHDT and YNNKEL (reference sequence). V lost 1 base to trimming and J lost 1 base, with 11 bases between them. Written as DNA, the CDR3 is TGTGCCAGCAGCCAAGGCTGGGACGGATCCTACGAGCAGTACTTC. This encodes CASSQGWDGSYEQYF.

The chain uses TRBV3-1 and TRBJ2-1; D is tentatively TRBD1 or TRBD2 (6 bases each). The V end was cut by 0 bases, the J end by 9 bases, with 18 bases between. This CDR3 has 16 residues. CDR1 is LGHDT, CDR2 YNNKEL, per germline (reference sequence). The CDR3 sequence is CASSQEGQGRFIEQFF. CDR3 coding DNA: TGTGCCAGCAGCCAAGAAGGGCAGGGGAGGTTCATTGAGCAGTTCTTC.

The chain is built from TRBV7-9 and TRBJ1-5; 11 bases align to TRBD1. Per the germline V gene, CDR1 is SEHNR and CDR2 is FQNEAQ (reference sequence). V trimming: 4 bases; J trimming: 6 bases; junction bases outside the gene matches: 5. This CDR3 is 15 amino acids long. The CDR3 sequence: CASSYGTGGSQPQHF. CDR3 nucleotide sequence: TGTGCCAGCAGCTATGGGACAGGGGGTTCTCAGCCCCAGCATTTT.

The chain links TRBV19 to TRBJ1-5, with a weak D call TRBD1 (5 bases). V lost 1 base, J lost 1 base, and 11 bases lay in between. The CDR3 totals 16 residues. Germline V gene lookup returns CDR1 LNHDA and CDR2 SQIVND (reference sequence). CDR3 in DNA: TGTGCCAGTAGTATAGGCGCAGGGTTGAGCAATCAGCCCCAGCATTTT. Translating it yields CASSIGAGLSNQPQHF.

The table lists this clonotype with a count of one. DNA of the CDR3: TGTGCCAGCAGCTTTGGGCAGGAAGTTTATGGCTACACCTTC. Translating it yields CASSFGQEVYGYTF. This chain uses TRBV5-4 with TRBJ1-2, with D uncertain. V was shortened by 2 bases and J by 5 bases, with 13 bases between the two germline ends. This CDR3 comprises 14 residues. The germline CDR1 and CDR2 sequences are SGHNT and YYREEE (reference sequence).

This chain uses TRBV29-1 with TRBJ2-6; D gene ambiguous. Per the germline V gene, CDR1 is SQVTM and CDR2 is ANQGSEA. Trimming removed 4 bases at V and 0 bases at J, with 7 bases between. The CDR3 totals 14 residues. CDR3 sequence reads: CSVVLNSGANVLTF. The CDR3 DNA reads as TGCAGCGTTGTCTTGAACTCTGGGGCCAACGTCCTGACTTTC.

This chain uses TRBV29-1 with TRBJ1-5; D gene uncertain. Germline CDR1 and CDR2: SQVTM and ANQGSEA. This CDR3 region has 13 residues. Trimming stripped 1 base from V and 4 bases from J, with 8 bases between. CDR3 sequence (DNA): TGCAGCGTTGAAGGTTCCGGGAATCAGCCCCAGCATTTT. Amino acids: CSVEGSGNQPQHF.

This chain connects TRBV20-1 to TRBJ1-2; 7 bases are a match to TRBD1. CDR1 and CDR2 from the germline V gene are DFQATT and SNEGSKA (reference sequence). J lost 7 bases, V lost 3 bases, and 8 bases had no gene match. This CDR3 is built from 13 residues. CDR3 loop: CSASLTGVGGYTF. The CDR3 region has the DNA TGCAGTGCTAGCCTAACAGGGGTCGGTGGCTACACCTTC.

The chain combines TRBV12-3 or TRBV12-4 with TRBJ2-7; D may match TRBD1 or TRBD2 (6 bases each). Between the trimmed V and J ends, which lost 3 bases and 6 bases, there was a span of 15 bases. The length of the CDR3 is 14 residues. CDR3 loop: CASSFGGPGSEQYF. The DNA of the CDR3 is TGTGCCAGCAGTTTCGGGGGCCCTGGTTCCGAGCAGTACTTC.

This rearrangement joins TRBV9 to TRBJ2-1, with 10 bases lining up with TRBD2. The CDR3 is 15 residues long. The trim removed 0 bases at V and 5 bases at J, leaving 2 bases unmatched. CDR1 is SGDLS and CDR2 is YYNGEE in the germline V gene. CDR3 bases: TGTGCCAGCAGCGTAGGACTAGCGGGCCACAATGAGCAGTTCTTC. It codes for CASSVGLAGHNEQFF.

V is TRBV6-2 or TRBV6-3 and J is TRBJ2-7, with TRBD1 identical over 7 bases. The CDR3 has 16 amino acids. The germline V gene encodes CDR1 MNHEY and CDR2 SVGEGT. Unmatched junction bases numbered 9, after V lost 4 bases and J lost 0 bases. The CDR3 DNA sequence: TGTGCCAGCAGTTCCATCTACCGGGACAGCTCCTACGAGCAGTACTTC. It specifies CASSSIYRDSSYEQYF.

CDR3 in amino acids: CSARDLSTSGSDEQYF. The CDR3 region has the DNA TGCAGTGCTAGAGATCTTTCGACTAGCGGCTCGGACGAGCAGTACTTC. V and J are TRBV20-1 and TRBJ2-7, with 9 positions matching TRBD2. The CDR3 runs to 16 residues. The J segment lost 5 bases and the V segment lost 0 bases, leaving 11 bases of the junction unmatched. Germline V lookup: CDR1 DFQATT, CDR2 SNEGSKA (reference sequence).

This chain links TRBV7-9 with TRBJ2-3; no clear D. This CDR3 region has 17 residues. V shed 4 bases and J shed 2 bases, with 19 bases lying between them. Germline V gene sequence: CDR1 SEHNR, CDR2 FQNEAQ (reference sequence). CDR3 nucleotide sequence: TGTGCCAGCAGCTCCAATGGCGGCCGTAGGACCACAGATACGCAGTATTTT. Translated, it gives CASSSNGGRRTTDTQYF.

The chain has TRBV11-2 and TRBJ2-5; no firm D call. Germline V gene data show CDR1 as SGHAT and CDR2 as FQNNGV. The CDR3 is made up of 12 amino acids. V was pared by 6 bases and J by 5 bases, with 10 bases between. As DNA, the CDR3 is TGTGCCAGCAGACCTCCTTTGGAGACCCAGTACTTC. Its protein is CASRPPLETQYF.

The rearrangement joins TRBV6-5 to TRBJ1-1; D may be TRBD1 (6 bases). Trimming cost V 0 bases and J 6 bases, with 11 bases left between them. CDR3 length equals 14 residues. In germline, CDR1 is MNHEY, CDR2 SVGAGI. CDR3 coding DNA: TGTGCCAGCAGTTACTCCTCGGGGGCGTCTGAAGCTTTCTTT. Its translation is CASSYSSGASEAFF.